The present T cell receptor beta chain was sequenced within a study of blood T cell repertoires in COVID-19. As for the study in general: There were acute and convalescent COVID-19 samples, and they came from the United States, Italy and Spain.

Germline assignment: CDR1 SEHNR and CDR2 FQNEAQ (reference sequence). Trimming pared 2 bases from V and 2 bases from J, leaving 13 bases between. This CDR3 is 15 amino acids long. In the original workflow: Nucleated cell number was recorded as an estimate derived from reference gene primer amplification. TCRdb's table, derived via immunoSEQ multiplex PCR, lists solely in-frame clones and lacks some. Clone size and the V and J calls come from that table; the DNA yielded D and trimming. The data show under 300,000 clones, about 88% seen once. A Seattle source enrolled patients during active infection and followed them longitudinally.

The origin of this receptor is a human donor with COVID-19, enrolled during active disease. The donor label of this sample is uncertain. Sequencing was performed on peripheral blood. V and J are TRBV7-9 and TRBJ2-7; TRBD2 might be the D (5 bases). In DNA, the CDR3 is TGTGCCAGCAGCTTATGGGCGGGCGAGGCCTACGAGCAGTACTTC. This sequence encodes CASSLWAGEAYEQYF. The full variable domain, in which reference TRBV7-9 and TRBJ2-7 provide the parts outside the CDR3, is DTGVSQNPRHKITKRGQNVTFRCDPISEHNRLYWYRQTLGQGPEFLTYFQNEAQLEKSRLLSDRFSAERPKGSFSTLEIQRTEQGDSAMYLCASSLWAGEAYEQYFGPGTRLTVT.